The 4 T cell receptor beta chains listed next were all sequenced from one sample in a study of T cells in Graves' hyperthyroidism and ophthalmopathy. Regions amplified from RNA transcripts were the TCR beta CDR3 regions. The TCR CDR3 was amplified in a first-round RT-PCR using the HTBI primer set. One entry per CDR3 protein results from TCRdb running MiXCR on the multiplex PCR reads. The table shows a few hundred thousand distinct CDR3 sequences, with about a sixth occurring only once. The material sequenced was blood. These receptors all stem from a woman aged 25 to 39 with Graves' hyperthyroidism.

This clonotype appeared a single time. The germline gene is not matched at one end of the junction; a read error may be the cause. The V and J genes are TRBV7-8 and TRBJ2-7; 11 bases align to TRBD2. CDR3 size: 21 residues. CDR1 and CDR2 (germline): SGHVS, FQNEAQ. CDR3 sequence reads: CASSQDFMLAGGQPDSYEQYF. For the CDR3, the DNA is TGCGCCAGCAGCCAAGATTTTATGCTAGCGGGAGGACAACCCGACTCCTACGAGCAGTACTTC.

This clonotype showed up many times. The chain combines TRBV5-1 with TRBJ1-6; 10 bases map to TRBD1. Trimming removed 2 bases from V and 7 bases from J; junction bases left unmatched: 6. Germline V gene lookup returns CDR1 SGHRS and CDR2 YFSETQ. The CDR3 is 16 amino acids. CDR3 amino acids: CASSFEGDRGNSPLHF. The CDR3 DNA follows: TGCGCCAGCAGCTTCGAAGGGGACAGGGGAAATTCACCCCTCCACTTT.

In this sample, this clonotype turned up many times. The chain couples TRBV27 to TRBJ2-7; D may match TRBD1 or TRBD2 (5 bases each). The germline V and J ends were trimmed by 2 bases and 3 bases, with 11 bases remaining between them. Germline CDR1 is MNHEY and CDR2 is SMNVEV (reference sequence). This CDR3 is 14 amino acids long. The CDR3 nucleotides are TGTGCCAGCAGTTTAGGTCGGGGCTTCTACGAGCAGTACTTC. Its protein is CASSLGRGFYEQYF.

V and J are TRBV28 and TRBJ2-7; 14 bases match TRBD2. The CDR3 covers 16 residues. The ends lost 8 bases at V and 5 bases at J; junction bases unmatched: 11. In germline, CDR1 is MDHEN, CDR2 SYDVKM. The CDR3 is CASDSPGLAGVHEQYF. CDR3 nucleotide sequence: TGTGCCAGCGATTCACCGGGACTAGCGGGAGTCCACGAGCAGTACTTC.